This record covers a single TCR beta chain. Its antigen is unknown. The sample originates from a study of blood T cells in healthy people across ages. Study findings and constraints: The percentage of naive T cells correlated strongly with TCR beta diversity. The study found more naive CD4+ cells and higher diversity in long-lived than aged donors. For the donors, CMV status was unknown and possibly confounded expanded clonotype changes.

This CDR3 has 13 amino acids. Trimming took 5 bases from V and 2 from J, leaving 12 bases between them. Germline loops: CDR1 DFQATT, CDR2 SNEGSKA (reference sequence). With a J-beta primer mix and a sample-barcoded 5' primer, a second PCR ran 7 to 11 cycles. Each of the cDNA molecules was tagged by a template-switch adaptor with 12 random nucleotides. TCRdb re-called the 5' RACE reads with MiXCR, one entry per CDR3 protein. The table includes over 1,500,000 distinct CDR3 sequences, around 40% detected once. The receptor's source is a human donor in good health. What was sequenced was blood. The genes are TRBV20-1 and TRBJ1-2; a weak D match, TRBD1 (6 bases). The CDR3 reads CSAETGKNYGYTF. CDR3 DNA: TGCAGTGCTGAAACAGGGAAAAACTATGGCTACACCTTC.